This T cell receptor (beta chain) was captured by sequencing in a study of shared clonotypes between healthy human individuals. The germline V gene encodes CDR1 LNHDA and CDR2 SQIVND (reference sequence). V was pared by 0 bases and J by 1 base, with 8 bases between. The CDR3 sequence is 15 residues long. Study-level points and caveats: Expectations were that clonotype sharing among donors would be affected by sequencing depth. The study generally estimated greater richness for naive than memory subsets. Represented diversity (both genetic and exposure-history) was limited by the small number of donors.

A word on this clone: Antigen specificity is unknown.

Method: immunoSEQ multiplex PCR; TCRdb's copy keeps in-frame clones and lacks some. Of 2 million to 2.5 million clones listed, 85% to 95% were seen once; the top ten hold 0.37%. The chain joins TRBV19 to TRBJ2-3; a weak D match, TRBD2 (5 bases). This receptor was obtained from a young man in good health. Some clones in this sample may be carry-over from other donors' samples. The sequenced sample consisted of naive CD4+ T cells from PBMCs. Sample subset: CD45RA+ positively selected. CDR3 nucleotides: TGTGCCAGTAGTATAGAGAGGGCAGGCACAGATACGCAGTATTTT. Encoded protein: CASSIERAGTDTQYF.